This T cell receptor beta chain came from a study of vaccination effects on CD4 cells after COVID-19 (dated by TCRdb to 2021 to 2024). Regarding the research as a whole: Post-vaccine samples across the study were collected a median of 72 days after the second dose, with a range of 14 to 241. The study compared SARS-CoV-2 spike-specific CD4+ TCR repertoires before and after mRNA vaccination in COVID-19 convalescent patients and infection-naive vaccine recipients. In the study, cultures from other donors were sequenced using the Oncomine TCR Beta short-read assay on an Illumina iSeq 100. Altogether, around ten COVID-19 convalescent patients and a few SARS-CoV-2-naive healthy vaccine recipients made up the full study.

The ViraFEST assay stimulated PBMC with viral peptide pools and then used TCR sequencing to identify antigen-specific CD4+ T cell clonotypes by expansion. After around 10 days of culture, CD4+ T cells were isolated with the EasySep CD4+ T cell isolation kit. Two doses of either the BNT162b2 or the mRNA-1273 mRNA SARS-CoV-2 vaccine were administered to participants. None of the healthy vaccine recipients had a prior SARS-CoV-2 infection, which was confirmed by nucleocapsid antibody tests that came back negative both before and after vaccination. A few million PBMC per well were cultured with approximately 10 ug/ml peptides in IMDM containing 5% human AB serum, approximately 10 IU/ml IL-2 and gentamicin. Half of the culture medium was replaced with fresh IL-2-containing medium on days 3 and 7. Each peptide stimulation condition was cultured in triplicate wells unless otherwise noted. PBMC were separated from whole blood using Ficoll-Paque Plus gradient centrifugation and were then either cryopreserved at -140C or used fresh. The overlapping peptide pools covered the spike proteins of SARS-CoV-2 as well as those of the common cold coronaviruses HCoV-NL63, HCoV-OC43 and HCoV-229E. Genomic DNA was extracted from cultured CD4+ T cells with the QIAamp micro DNA kit.

What the work shows at the level of the full study, not this receptor alone: Both infection-induced and vaccine-induced clones contracted markedly at late post-vaccination timepoints, which is consistent with waning T cell responses. In healthy vaccine recipients, vaccine-induced clones were almost all SARS-CoV-2 mono-reactive, with only 1 of 255 being cross-reactive with common cold coronaviruses. Only a small number of convalescent patients were included, and no early post-infection timepoints were available, which limited the study.

Concerning this clone: Its antigen is currently not known. It has no much larger one-base neighbor in the sample; base qualities were not kept.

The CDR3 starts with the cysteine, ends with the phenylalanine, and has 16 residues. The read is trimmed to its CDR3 DNA, 48 bases read in frame from base 1. Library generation was performed with the immunoSEQ multiplex PCR assay. DNA from the cultured and isolated CD4+ T cells underwent TCR beta CDR3 sequencing. The source study handled its data this way. Non-productive TCR sequences were removed, reads were trimmed to the CDR3 region, and CDR3s of at least 7 amino acids were retained. Antigen-specific clonotypes were identified with the MANAFEST web app by comparing expansion in peptide wells against reference cultures. For clones to be considered positive, expansion at FDR<0.05 versus reference and all other wells, an odds ratio above 5, and a frequency above 0.1% in two replicate wells were required. A clonotype was defined as cross-reactive if the clonotype was significantly expanded both in SARS-CoV-2 spike wells and in at least one common cold coronavirus spike condition. CDR3 similarity was assessed by Levenshtein distance with the stringdist R package, and unrooted trees were built with ape in R 3.6.1. TCRdb retrieved this table from immuneACCESS and kept in-frame rearrangements only. Not all clones are present; in checked studies, unresolved V genes account for under half, and no reason is known for the remainder. V and J calls and clone size are copied from that table; D and trimming were computed from the DNA. In all, the sample holds tens of thousands of clones, and approximately 76% of those were seen once. The ten largest make up 9% to 15% of the sample.

This material consisted of CD4+ T cells from PBMCs cultured with HCoV-229E spike peptides, taken after COVID-19 vaccination. This specimen's cell subset or site label, interpreted: HCoV-229E spike overlapping peptide pool stimulation. Rearrangement joined TRBV21-1 to TRBJ1-5. TRBV21-1 is a listed pseudogene. The TCR was taken from a human donor who received a COVID-19 vaccine. The DNA sequence reads TGTGCCAGCAACAAGAGGGCCTCCTATAGCAATCAGCCCCAGCATTTT. Its translation reads: CASNKRASYSNQPQHF.